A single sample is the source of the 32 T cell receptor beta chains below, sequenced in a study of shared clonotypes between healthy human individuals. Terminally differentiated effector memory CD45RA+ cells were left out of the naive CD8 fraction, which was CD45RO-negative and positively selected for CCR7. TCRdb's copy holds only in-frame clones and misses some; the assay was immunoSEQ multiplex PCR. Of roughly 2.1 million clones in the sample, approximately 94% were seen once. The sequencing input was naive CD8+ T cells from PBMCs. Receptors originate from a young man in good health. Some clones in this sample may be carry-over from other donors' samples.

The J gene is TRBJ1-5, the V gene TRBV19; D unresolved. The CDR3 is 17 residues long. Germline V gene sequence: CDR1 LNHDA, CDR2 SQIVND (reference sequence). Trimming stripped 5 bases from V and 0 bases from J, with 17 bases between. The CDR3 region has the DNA TGTGCCAGTAGTGAGCGCCCGGAGTATCTTAGCAATCAGCCCCAGCATTTT. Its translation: CASSERPEYLSNQPQHF.

CDR3 residues: CASSLGDRENTEAFF. The CDR3 DNA is TGCGCCAGCAGCTTAGGGGACAGGGAAAACACTGAAGCTTTCTTT. The J gene is TRBJ1-1, the V gene TRBV5-1; 9 bases agree with TRBD1. The CDR3 sequence is 15 residues long. CDR1 SGHRS and CDR2 YFSETQ come from the germline V gene. V shed 2 bases and J 2 bases; nucleotides not matched to a gene: 4.

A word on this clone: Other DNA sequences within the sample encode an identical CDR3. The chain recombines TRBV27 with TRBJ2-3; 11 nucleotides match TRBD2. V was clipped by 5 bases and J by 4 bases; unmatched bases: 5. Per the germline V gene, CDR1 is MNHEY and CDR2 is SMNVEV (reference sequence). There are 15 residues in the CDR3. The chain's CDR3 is CASSPLAGAADTQYF. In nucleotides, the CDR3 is TGTGCCAGCAGTCCACTAGCGGGAGCGGCAGATACGCAGTATTTT.

The CDR3: CASSQDRILNEQFF. The CDR3 region has the DNA TGCGCCAGCAGCCAAGATCGCATTCTCAATGAGCAGTTCTTC. The chain employs TRBV4-3 and TRBJ2-1, with D unclear. This CDR3 is 14 amino acids long. Per the germline V gene, CDR1 is LGHNA and CDR2 is YSLEER. The V end was cut by 0 bases, the J end by 6 bases, with 9 bases between.

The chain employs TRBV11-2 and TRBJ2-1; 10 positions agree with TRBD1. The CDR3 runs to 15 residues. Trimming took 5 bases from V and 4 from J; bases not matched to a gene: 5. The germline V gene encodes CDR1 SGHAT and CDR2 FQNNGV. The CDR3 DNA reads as TGTGCCAGCAGCGGCCGGGACAGGGGTTACAATGAGCAGTTCTTC. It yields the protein CASSGRDRGYNEQFF.

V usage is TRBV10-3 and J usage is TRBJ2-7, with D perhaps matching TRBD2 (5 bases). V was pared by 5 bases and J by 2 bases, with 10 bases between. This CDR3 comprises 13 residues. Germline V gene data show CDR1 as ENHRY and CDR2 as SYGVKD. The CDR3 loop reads CAISSDSAYEQYF. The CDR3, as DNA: TGTGCCATCAGTTCGGACTCTGCCTACGAGCAGTACTTC.

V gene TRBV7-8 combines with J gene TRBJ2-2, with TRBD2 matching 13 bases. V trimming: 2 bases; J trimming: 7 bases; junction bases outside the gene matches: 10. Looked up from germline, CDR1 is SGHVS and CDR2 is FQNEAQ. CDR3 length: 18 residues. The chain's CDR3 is CASSLPRTSGSMDGELFF. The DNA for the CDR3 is TGTGCCAGCAGCTTACCCAGGACTAGCGGGAGTATGGACGGGGAGCTGTTTTTT.

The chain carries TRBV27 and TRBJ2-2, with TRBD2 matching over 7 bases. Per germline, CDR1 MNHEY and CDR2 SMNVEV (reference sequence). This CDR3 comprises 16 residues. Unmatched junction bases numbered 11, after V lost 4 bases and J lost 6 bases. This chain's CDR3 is CASSSRAGVRSGELFF. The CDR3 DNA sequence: TGTGCCAGCAGTTCGCGTGCGGGGGTTCGGTCCGGGGAGCTGTTTTTT.

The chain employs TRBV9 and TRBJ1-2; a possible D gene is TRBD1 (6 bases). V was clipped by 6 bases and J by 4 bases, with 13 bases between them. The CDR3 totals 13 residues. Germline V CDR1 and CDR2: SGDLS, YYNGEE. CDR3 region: CASNLGGGYGYTF. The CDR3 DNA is TGTGCCAGCAACCTAGGGGGGGGCTATGGCTACACCTTC. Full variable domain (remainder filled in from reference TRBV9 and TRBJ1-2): DSGVTQTPKHLITATGQRVTLRCSPRSGDLSVYWYQQSLDQGLQFLIQYYNGEERAKGNILERFSAQQFPDLHSELNLSSLELGDSALYFCASNLGGGYGYTFGSGTRLTVV.

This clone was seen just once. The CDR3 loop is CAISESWTGNKDTGELFF. The CDR3 DNA follows: TGTGCCATCAGTGAGTCGTGGACAGGGAATAAGGACACCGGGGAGCTGTTTTTT. This chain connects TRBV10-3 to TRBJ2-2, with 8 bases lining up with TRBD1. The germline gives CDR1 ENHRY, CDR2 SYGVKD. This CDR3 contains 18 residues. The ends lost 0 bases at V and 3 bases at J; junction bases unmatched: 9.

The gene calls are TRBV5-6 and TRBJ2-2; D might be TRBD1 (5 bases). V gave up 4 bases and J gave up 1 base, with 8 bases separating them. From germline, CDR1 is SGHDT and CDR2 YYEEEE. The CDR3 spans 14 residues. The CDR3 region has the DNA TGTGCCAGCAGCGCCGGACAGAACACCGGGGAGCTGTTTTTT. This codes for CASSAGQNTGELFF.

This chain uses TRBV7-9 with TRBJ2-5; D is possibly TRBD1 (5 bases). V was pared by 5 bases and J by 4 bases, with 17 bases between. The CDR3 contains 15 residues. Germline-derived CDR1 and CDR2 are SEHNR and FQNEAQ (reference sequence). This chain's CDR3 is CASSPRDEEPETQYF. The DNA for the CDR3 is TGTGCCAGCAGCCCCAGGGATGAGGAGCCAGAGACCCAGTACTTC.

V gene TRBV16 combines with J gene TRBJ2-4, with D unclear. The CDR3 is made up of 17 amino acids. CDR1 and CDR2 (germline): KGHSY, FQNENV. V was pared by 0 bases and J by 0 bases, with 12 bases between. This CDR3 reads CASSQSLVVGAKNIQYF. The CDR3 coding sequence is TGTGCCAGCAGCCAATCGCTCGTCGTGGGAGCCAAAAACATTCAGTACTTC.

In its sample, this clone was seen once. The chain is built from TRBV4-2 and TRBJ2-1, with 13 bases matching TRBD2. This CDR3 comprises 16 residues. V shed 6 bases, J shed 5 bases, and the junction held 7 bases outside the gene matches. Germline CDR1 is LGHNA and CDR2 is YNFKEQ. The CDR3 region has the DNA TGTGCCAGCAGTCAGGGACTAGCGGGAAACGACAATGAGCAGTTCTTC. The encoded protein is CASSQGLAGNDNEQFF.

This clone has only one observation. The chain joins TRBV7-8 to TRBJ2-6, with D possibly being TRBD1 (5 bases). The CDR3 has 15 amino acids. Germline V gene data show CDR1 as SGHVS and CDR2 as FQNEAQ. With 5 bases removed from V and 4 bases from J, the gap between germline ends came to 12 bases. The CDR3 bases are TGTGCCAGCAGCCAACAAGGGGTAGGGGCCAACGTCCTGACTTTC. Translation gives CASSQQGVGANVLTF.

The CDR3 protein is CATTLTGRRTDTQYF. CDR3 coding DNA: TGTGCCACAACTCTCACGGGGCGTCGCACAGATACGCAGTATTTT. The V call is TRBV15, the J call TRBJ2-3; D may match TRBD1 or TRBD2 (5 bases each). The CDR3 consists of 15 residues. The V end lost 9 bases, the J end lost 1 base, and 17 bases lay between the germline ends. Germline V lookup: CDR1 LNHNV, CDR2 YYDKDF (reference sequence).

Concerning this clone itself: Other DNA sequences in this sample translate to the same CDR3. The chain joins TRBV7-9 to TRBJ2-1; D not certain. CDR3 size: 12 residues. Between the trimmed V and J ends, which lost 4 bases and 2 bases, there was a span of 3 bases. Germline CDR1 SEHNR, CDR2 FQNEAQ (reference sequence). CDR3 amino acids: CASSYPYNEQFF. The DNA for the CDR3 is TGTGCCAGCAGCTACCCCTACAATGAGCAGTTCTTC.

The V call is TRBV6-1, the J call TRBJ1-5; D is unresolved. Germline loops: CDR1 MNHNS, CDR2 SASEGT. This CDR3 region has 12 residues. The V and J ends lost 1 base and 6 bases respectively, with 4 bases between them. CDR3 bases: TGTGCCAGCAGTGAAGAGGGTCAGCCCCAGCATTTT. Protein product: CASSEEGQPQHF.

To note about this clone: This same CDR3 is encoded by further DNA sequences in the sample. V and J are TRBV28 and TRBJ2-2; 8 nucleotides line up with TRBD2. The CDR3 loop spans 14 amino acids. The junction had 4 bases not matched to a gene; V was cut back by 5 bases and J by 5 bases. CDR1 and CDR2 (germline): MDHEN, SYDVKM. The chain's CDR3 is CASSRRGGTGELFF. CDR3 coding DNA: TGTGCCAGCAGTCGCCGGGGGGGGACCGGGGAGCTGTTTTTT.

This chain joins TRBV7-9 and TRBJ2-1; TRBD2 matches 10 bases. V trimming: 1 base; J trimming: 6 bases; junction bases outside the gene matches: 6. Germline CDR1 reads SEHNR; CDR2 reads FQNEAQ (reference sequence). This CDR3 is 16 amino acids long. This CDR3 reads CASSLDGLAEGNEQFF. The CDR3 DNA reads TGTGCCAGCAGCTTAGATGGACTAGCGGAAGGCAATGAGCAGTTCTTC. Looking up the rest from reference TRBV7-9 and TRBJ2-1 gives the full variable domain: DTGVSQNPRHKITKRGQNVTFRCDPISEHNRLYWYRQTLGQGPEFLTYFQNEAQLEKSRLLSDRFSAERPKGSFSTLEIQRTEQGDSAMYLCASSLDGLAEGNEQFFGPGTRLTVL.

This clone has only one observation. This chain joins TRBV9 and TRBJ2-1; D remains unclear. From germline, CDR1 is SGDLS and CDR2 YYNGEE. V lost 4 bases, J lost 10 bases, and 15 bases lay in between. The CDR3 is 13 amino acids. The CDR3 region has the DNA TGTGCCAGCAGCTCATCCCACTCAACAGAGCAGTTCTTC. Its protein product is CASSSSHSTEQFF.

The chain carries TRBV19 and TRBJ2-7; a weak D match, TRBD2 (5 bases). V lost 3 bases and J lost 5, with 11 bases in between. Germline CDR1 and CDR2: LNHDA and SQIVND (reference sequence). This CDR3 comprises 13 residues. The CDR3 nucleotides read TGTGCCAGTAGTATCAACTGGGAGAACGAGCAGTACTTC. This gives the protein CASSINWENEQYF.

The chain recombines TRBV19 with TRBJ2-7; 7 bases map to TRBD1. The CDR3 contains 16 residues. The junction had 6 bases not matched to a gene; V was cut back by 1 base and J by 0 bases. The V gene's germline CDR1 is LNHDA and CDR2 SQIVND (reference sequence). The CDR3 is CASSIGPRQGSYEQYF. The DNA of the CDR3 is TGTGCCAGTAGTATAGGACCTAGACAGGGCTCCTACGAGCAGTACTTC.

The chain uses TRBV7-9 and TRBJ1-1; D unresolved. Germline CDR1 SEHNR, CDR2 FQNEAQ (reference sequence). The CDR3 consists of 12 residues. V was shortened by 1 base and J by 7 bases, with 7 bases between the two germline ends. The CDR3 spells CASSLVYGEAFF. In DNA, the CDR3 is TGTGCCAGCAGCTTAGTGTACGGTGAAGCTTTCTTT.

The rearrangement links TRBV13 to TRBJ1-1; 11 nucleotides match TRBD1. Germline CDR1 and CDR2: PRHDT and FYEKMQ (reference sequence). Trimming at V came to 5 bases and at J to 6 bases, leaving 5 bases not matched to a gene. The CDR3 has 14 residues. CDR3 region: CASSPGTGGAEAFF. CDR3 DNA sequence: TGTGCCAGCAGCCCCGGGACAGGGGGGGCTGAAGCTTTCTTT.

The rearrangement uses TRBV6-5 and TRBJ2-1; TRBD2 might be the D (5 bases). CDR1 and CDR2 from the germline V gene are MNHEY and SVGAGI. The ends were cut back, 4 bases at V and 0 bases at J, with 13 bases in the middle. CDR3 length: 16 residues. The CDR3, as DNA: TGTGCCAGCAGTTGGCGGGCCCAATTCTCCTACAATGAGCAGTTCTTC. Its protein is CASSWRAQFSYNEQFF.

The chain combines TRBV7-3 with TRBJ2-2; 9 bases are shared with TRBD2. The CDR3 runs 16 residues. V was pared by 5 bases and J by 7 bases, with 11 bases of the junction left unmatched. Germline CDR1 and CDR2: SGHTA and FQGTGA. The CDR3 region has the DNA TGTGCCAGCAGCCCAGCGGTAGCGGGAGCTGGCGGGGAGCTGTTTTTT. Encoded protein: CASSPAVAGAGGELFF.

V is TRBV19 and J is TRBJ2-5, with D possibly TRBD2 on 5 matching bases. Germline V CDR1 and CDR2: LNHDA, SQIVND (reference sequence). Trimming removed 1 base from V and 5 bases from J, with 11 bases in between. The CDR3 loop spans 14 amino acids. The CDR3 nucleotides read TGTGCCAGTAGTATAGTAGTCAGAGGGGAGACCCAGTACTTC. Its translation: CASSIVVRGETQYF.

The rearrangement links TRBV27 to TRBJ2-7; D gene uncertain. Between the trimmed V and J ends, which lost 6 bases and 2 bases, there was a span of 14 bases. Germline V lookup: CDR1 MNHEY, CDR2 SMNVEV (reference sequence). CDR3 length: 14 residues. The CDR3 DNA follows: TGTGCCAGCAGCTGGACGGCCCCGACCTACGAGCAGTACTTC. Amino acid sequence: CASSWTAPTYEQYF.

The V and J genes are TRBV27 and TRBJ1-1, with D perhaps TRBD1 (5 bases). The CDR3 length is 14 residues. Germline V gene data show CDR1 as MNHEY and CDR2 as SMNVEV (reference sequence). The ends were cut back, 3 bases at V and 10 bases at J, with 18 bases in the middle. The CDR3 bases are TGTGCCAGCAGTTTCTTGGGTTCGGGGCTTGCAGCTTTCTTT. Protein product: CASSFLGSGLAAFF.

Here the CDR3 DNA reads TGTGCCAGCAGCCTAGGTGGACCAAACATTCAGTACTTC. The encoded protein is CASSLGGPNIQYF. The rearrangement joins TRBV7-8 to TRBJ2-4; D not certain. The V end was cut by 5 bases, the J end by 6 bases, with 11 bases between. The CDR3 totals 13 residues. Per the germline V gene, CDR1 is SGHVS and CDR2 is FQNEAQ.

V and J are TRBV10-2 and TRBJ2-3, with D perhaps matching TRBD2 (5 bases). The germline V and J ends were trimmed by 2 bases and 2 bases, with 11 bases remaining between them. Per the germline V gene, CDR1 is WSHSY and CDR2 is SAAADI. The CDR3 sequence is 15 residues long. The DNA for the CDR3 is TGCGCCAGCAGTGAGGGACTCCTATCCACAGATACGCAGTATTTT. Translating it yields CASSEGLLSTDTQYF.